One sample yielded the 25 T cell receptor beta chains listed below, sequenced in a study of CXCR3-negative and CXCR3-positive naive CD8 T cells. 5' RACE that incorporated UMI labels was used to prepare the TRB cDNA libraries. From its re-call of the 5' RACE reads, TCRdb lists each CDR3 protein once, without DNA. The listing records 100,000 to 150,000 distinct CDR3 sequences. Source material: naive CXCR3- CD8+ T cells from blood. Subset defined: CD45RO-CCR7+CD27+CD95- naive CD8+ T cells lacking CXCR3 (TNR3-). The source is a human donor in good health. Some clones in this sample may be carry-over from other donors' samples.

The CDR3 sequence: CASSDGQGAPSGANVLTF. The chain is built from TRBV9 and TRBJ2-6; checking the TCRdb D call of TRBD1 is not possible without DNA. CDR3 length: 18 residues. Germline-derived CDR1 and CDR2 are SGDLS and YYNGEE.

This sequence joins TRBV29-1 and TRBJ2-1; the D call from TCRdb, TRBD1, cannot be confirmed without DNA. Germline lookup yields CDR1 SQVTM and CDR2 ANQGSEA. The CDR3 length is 18 residues. The CDR3 sequence: CSVEDVRGGEASYNEQFF.

The J gene is TRBJ2-7, the V gene TRBV7-9. Germline values: CDR1 SEHNR, CDR2 FQNEAQ (reference sequence). The CDR3 consists of 13 residues. The CDR3 sequence: CASSLALRYEQYF. Full variable domain (remainder filled in from reference TRBV7-9 and TRBJ2-7): DTGVSQNPRHKITKRGQNVTFRCDPISEHNRLYWYRQTLGQGPEFLTYFQNEAQLEKSRLLSDRFSAERPKGSFSTLEIQRTEQGDSAMYLCASSLALRYEQYFGPGTRLTVT.

The V call is TRBV27, the J call TRBJ2-1. The CDR3 sequence is 15 residues long. The germline V gene encodes CDR1 MNHEY and CDR2 SMNVEV (reference sequence). CDR3 residues: CASSSAPISYNEQFF.

The chain joins TRBV7-9 to TRBJ2-7. Germline lookup yields CDR1 SEHNR and CDR2 FQNEAQ (reference sequence). The CDR3 covers 14 residues. The chain's CDR3 is CASSLDTGLDEQYF.

The V and J genes are TRBV29-1 and TRBJ2-3; the TRBD1 assignment by TCRdb is unverifiable without DNA. CDR3 length equals 15 residues. The germline gives CDR1 SQVTM, CDR2 ANQGSEA. CDR3 residues: CSVEGGIFSTDTQYF.

This chain links TRBV29-1 with TRBJ2-3. CDR3 length: 13 amino acids. Germline V lookup: CDR1 SQVTM, CDR2 ANQGSEA. The CDR3 here is CSVERSSTDTQYF.

V gene TRBV28 combines with J gene TRBJ2-7; TCRdb returns TRBD1, unconfirmable since there is no DNA. There are 16 residues in the CDR3. Germline-derived CDR1 and CDR2 are MDHEN and SYDVKM. CDR3 in amino acids: CASSLHRDRGQNELYF.

The rearrangement joins TRBV29-1 to TRBJ2-2; TCRdb's D call of TRBD2 is untestable without DNA. This CDR3 has 17 residues. Germline lookup yields CDR1 SQVTM and CDR2 ANQGSEA. The CDR3 sequence is CSVDQGGDLPNTGELFF.

CDR3 loop: CSVEGRGTNTEAFF. The chain combines TRBV29-1 with TRBJ1-1; TCRdb outputs TRBD1, but without DNA this stays unchecked. CDR3 length: 14 residues. Germline assignment: CDR1 SQVTM and CDR2 ANQGSEA.

This chain uses TRBV12-3 or TRBV12-4 with TRBJ1-1; the TRBD1 assignment by TCRdb is unverifiable without DNA. This CDR3 is built from 15 residues. The CDR3 loop is CASSPQAGVGTEAFF.

V gene TRBV7-2 combines with J gene TRBJ2-5; as DNA is missing, the TRBD1 call by TCRdb cannot be tested. The CDR3 is 13 residues long. Looked up from germline, CDR1 is SGHTA and CDR2 is FQGNSA. The CDR3 is CASRLAGGETQYF.

The V call is TRBV7-9, the J call TRBJ2-1. CDR1 and CDR2 from the germline V gene are SEHNR and FQNEAQ (reference sequence). This CDR3 has 16 amino acids. The CDR3 sequence: CASSLAGFSSYNEQFF. Based on the CDR3 plus reference TRBV7-9 and TRBJ2-1, the full variable domain is DTGVSQNPRHKITKRGQNVTFRCDPISEHNRLYWYRQTLGQGPEFLTYFQNEAQLEKSRLLSDRFSAERPKGSFSTLEIQRTEQGDSAMYLCASSLAGFSSYNEQFFGPGTRLTVL.

The chain is built from TRBV4-2 and TRBJ1-1; TCRdb gives TRBD1 as the D gene, but with no DNA this cannot be confirmed. From germline, CDR1 is LGHNA and CDR2 YNFKEQ. This CDR3 spans 14 amino acids. The CDR3 loop reads CASSPRDENTEAFF.

The rearrangement joins TRBV27 to TRBJ2-1; as DNA is missing, the TRBD1 call by TCRdb cannot be tested. The CDR3 has 14 residues. CDR1 and CDR2 from the germline V gene are MNHEY and SMNVEV (reference sequence). This CDR3 reads CASSPGTEIHEQFF.

The rearrangement links TRBV5-6 to TRBJ2-7; the D call of TRBD2 rests on TCRdb alone, since no DNA is present to check it. The CDR3 is made up of 14 amino acids. Germline loops: CDR1 SGHDT, CDR2 YYEEEE. CDR3 protein: CASSLELADYEQYF.

V gene TRBV12-3 or TRBV12-4 combines with J gene TRBJ2-1. This CDR3 has 11 residues. The CDR3 sequence is CASRASNEQFF.

The genes are TRBV4-1 and TRBJ1-2. CDR1 is MGHRA and CDR2 is YSYEKL in the germline V gene. The CDR3 covers 13 residues. The CDR3 region is CASSPTEGDGYTF.

The chain links TRBV7-3 to TRBJ2-1; checking the TCRdb D call of TRBD2 is not possible without DNA. Germline CDR1 SGHTA, CDR2 FQGTGA. The CDR3 has 14 amino acids. The CDR3 sequence is CASSLGGSPNEQFF.

The genes are TRBV7-6 and TRBJ2-2; there is no DNA to check the TCRdb D call of TRBD1. The germline V gene encodes CDR1 SGHVS and CDR2 FNYEAQ. The CDR3 contains 16 residues. The CDR3 region is CASSLSQDSNTGELFF.

V usage is TRBV29-1 and J usage is TRBJ2-5. This CDR3 spans 15 amino acids. CDR1 SQVTM and CDR2 ANQGSEA come from the germline V gene. The CDR3 loop reads CSVDEGLWAQETQYF.

The rearrangement uses TRBV7-9 and TRBJ2-5; TCRdb's assignment of TRBD2 cannot be checked, as there is no DNA. The germline gives CDR1 SEHNR, CDR2 FQNEAQ (reference sequence). The CDR3 consists of 14 residues. The CDR3 sequence: CASSFPGLAETQYF.

The chain is built from TRBV20-1 and TRBJ2-5; the D call of TRBD2 rests on TCRdb alone, since no DNA is present to check it. The germline V gene encodes CDR1 DFQATT and CDR2 SNEGSKA (reference sequence). This CDR3 has 18 residues. The CDR3 sequence is CSARDGSKLAGFLETQYF.

This rearrangement joins TRBV19 to TRBJ2-1. From germline, CDR1 is LNHDA and CDR2 SQIVND (reference sequence). This CDR3 is built from 15 residues. The CDR3 region is CASSTERSSYNEQFF.

The rearrangement uses TRBV5-1 and TRBJ1-1; checking the TCRdb D call of TRBD1 is not possible without DNA. CDR1 is SGHRS and CDR2 is YFSETQ in the germline V gene. This CDR3 contains 14 residues. The CDR3 region is CASSWGTLGTEAFF.